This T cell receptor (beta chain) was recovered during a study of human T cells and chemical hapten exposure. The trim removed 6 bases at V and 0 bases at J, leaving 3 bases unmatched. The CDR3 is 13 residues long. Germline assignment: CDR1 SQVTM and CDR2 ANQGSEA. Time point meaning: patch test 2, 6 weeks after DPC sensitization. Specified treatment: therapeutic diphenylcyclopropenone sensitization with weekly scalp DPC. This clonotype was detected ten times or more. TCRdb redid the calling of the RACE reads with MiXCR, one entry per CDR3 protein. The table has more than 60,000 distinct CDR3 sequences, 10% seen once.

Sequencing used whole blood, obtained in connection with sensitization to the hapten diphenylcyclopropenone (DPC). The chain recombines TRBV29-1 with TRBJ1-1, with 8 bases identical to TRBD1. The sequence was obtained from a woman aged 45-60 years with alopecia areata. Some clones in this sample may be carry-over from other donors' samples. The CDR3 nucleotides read TGCAGCGTCGGGACAGGAGTGAACACTGAAGCTTTCTTT. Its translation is CSVGTGVNTEAFF.